This T cell receptor beta chain derives from a study of T cell repertoires in cytomegalovirus infection. Study-level background: From public TCR beta signatures came an indication of both CMV infection and matching HLA type.

TCRdb re-called the reads with MiXCR, one entry per CDR3 protein. In the table there are some 800,000 distinct CDR3 sequences, approximately 29% of which are singletons. Germline V gives CDR1 ENHRY, CDR2 SYGVKD. The CDR3 spans 19 residues. V was pared by 1 base and J by 0 bases, with 8 bases of the junction left unmatched. This clonotype has only a few counts. Its specificity is unknown. General study findings and limits: CMV carriers having the relevant HLA were flagged by cumulative public TCR beta family frequency. Ex vivo, HLA-C-restricted CMV-specific TCR beta clonotypes prevailed over the rest of the response.

This clonotype was obtained from a human donor in good health (CMV status not recorded). Some clones in this sample may be carry-over from other donors' samples. This chain joins TRBV10-3 and TRBJ2-6; 8 bases match TRBD2. Source: cultured CD8+ T cells from PBMCs, taken from culture after CMV antigen stimulation. CDR3: CAISEYSSGSPSGANVLTF. For the CDR3, the DNA is TGTGCCATCAGTGAGTATAGCAGCGGGAGCCCCTCTGGGGCCAACGTCCTGACTTTC.